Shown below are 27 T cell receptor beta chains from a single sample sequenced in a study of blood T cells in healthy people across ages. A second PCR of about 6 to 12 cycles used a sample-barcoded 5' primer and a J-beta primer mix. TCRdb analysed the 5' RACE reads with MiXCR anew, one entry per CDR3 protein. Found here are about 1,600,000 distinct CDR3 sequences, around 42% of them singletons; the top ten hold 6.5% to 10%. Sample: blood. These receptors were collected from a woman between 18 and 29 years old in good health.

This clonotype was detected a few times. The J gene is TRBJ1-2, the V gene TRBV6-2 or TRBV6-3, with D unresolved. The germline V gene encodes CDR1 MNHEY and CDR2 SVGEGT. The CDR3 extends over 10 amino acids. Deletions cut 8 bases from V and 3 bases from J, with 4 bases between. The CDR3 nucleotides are TGTGCCAGCGGTGACTATGGCTACACCTTC. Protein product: CASGDYGYTF.

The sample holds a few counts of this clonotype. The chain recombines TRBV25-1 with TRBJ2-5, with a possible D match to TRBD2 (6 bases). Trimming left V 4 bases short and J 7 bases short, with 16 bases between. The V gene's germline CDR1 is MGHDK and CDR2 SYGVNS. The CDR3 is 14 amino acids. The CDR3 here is CASSAIGGTGTQYF. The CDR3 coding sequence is TGTGCCAGCAGTGCTATAGGAGGGACTGGGACCCAGTACTTC.

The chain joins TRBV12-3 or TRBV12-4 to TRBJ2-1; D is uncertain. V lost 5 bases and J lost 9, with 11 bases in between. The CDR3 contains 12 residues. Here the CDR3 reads CASSPAVLEQFF. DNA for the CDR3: TGTGCCAGCAGTCCCGCAGTGCTTGAGCAGTTCTTC.

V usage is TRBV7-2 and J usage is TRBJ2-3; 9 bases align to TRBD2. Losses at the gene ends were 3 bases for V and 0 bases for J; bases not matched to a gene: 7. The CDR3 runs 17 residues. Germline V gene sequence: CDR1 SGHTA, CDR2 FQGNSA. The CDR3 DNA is TGTGCCAGCAGCTTCGCGGGGGGGGATCCGAGCACAGATACGCAGTATTTT. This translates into CASSFAGGDPSTDTQYF.

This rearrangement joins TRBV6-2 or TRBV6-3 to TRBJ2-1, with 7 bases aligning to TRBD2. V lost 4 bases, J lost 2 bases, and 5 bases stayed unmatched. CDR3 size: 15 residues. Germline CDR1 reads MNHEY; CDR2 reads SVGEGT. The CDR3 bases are TGTGCCAGCAGTTCAAGACTAGCTACCTACAATGAGCAGTTCTTC. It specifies CASSSRLATYNEQFF.

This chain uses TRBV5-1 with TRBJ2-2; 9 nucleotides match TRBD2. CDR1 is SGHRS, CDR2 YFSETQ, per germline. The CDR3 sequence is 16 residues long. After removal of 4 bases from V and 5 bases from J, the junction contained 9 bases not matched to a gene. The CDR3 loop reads CASSPGLAQGTGELFF. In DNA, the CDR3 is TGCGCCAGCAGCCCGGGACTAGCACAGGGAACCGGGGAGCTGTTTTTT.

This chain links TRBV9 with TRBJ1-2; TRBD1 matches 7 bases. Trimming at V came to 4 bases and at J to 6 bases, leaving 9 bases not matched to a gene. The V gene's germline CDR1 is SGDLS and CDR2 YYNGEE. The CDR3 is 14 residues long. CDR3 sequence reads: CASSPQSDRDGYTF. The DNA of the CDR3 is TGTGCCAGCAGCCCTCAATCAGACAGGGATGGCTACACCTTC. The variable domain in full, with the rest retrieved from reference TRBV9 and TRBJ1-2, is DSGVTQTPKHLITATGQRVTLRCSPRSGDLSVYWYQQSLDQGLQFLIQYYNGEERAKGNILERFSAQQFPDLHSELNLSSLELGDSALYFCASSPQSDRDGYTFGSGTRLTVV.

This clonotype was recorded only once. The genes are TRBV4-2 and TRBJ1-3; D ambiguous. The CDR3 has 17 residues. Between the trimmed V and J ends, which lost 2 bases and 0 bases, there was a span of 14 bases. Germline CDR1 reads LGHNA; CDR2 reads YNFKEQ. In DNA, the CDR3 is TGTGCCAGCAGCCAACCCGTAACCCAGAGCTCTGGAAACACCATATATTTT. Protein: CASSQPVTQSSGNTIYF.

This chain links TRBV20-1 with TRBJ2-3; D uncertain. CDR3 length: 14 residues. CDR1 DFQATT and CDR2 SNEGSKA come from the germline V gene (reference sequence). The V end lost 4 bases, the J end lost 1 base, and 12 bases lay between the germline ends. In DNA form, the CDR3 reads TGCAGTGCTACCCATACCCAGGGCACAGATACGCAGTATTTT. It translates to CSATHTQGTDTQYF.

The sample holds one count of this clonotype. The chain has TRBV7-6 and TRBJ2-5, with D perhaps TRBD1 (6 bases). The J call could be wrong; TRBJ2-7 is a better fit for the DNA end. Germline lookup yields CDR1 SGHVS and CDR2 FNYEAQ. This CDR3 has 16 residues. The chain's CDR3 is CASSSDSRPQASEQYF. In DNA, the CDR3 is TGTGCCAGCAGCTCGGACAGCCGGCCCCAAGCCTCCGAGCAGTACTTC.

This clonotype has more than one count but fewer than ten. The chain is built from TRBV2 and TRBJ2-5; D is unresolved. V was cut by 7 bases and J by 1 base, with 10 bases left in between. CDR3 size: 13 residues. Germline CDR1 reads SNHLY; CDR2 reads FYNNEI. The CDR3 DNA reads TGTGCCAGCACGATGGCCTTCCAAGAGACCCAGTACTTC. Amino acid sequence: CASTMAFQETQYF.

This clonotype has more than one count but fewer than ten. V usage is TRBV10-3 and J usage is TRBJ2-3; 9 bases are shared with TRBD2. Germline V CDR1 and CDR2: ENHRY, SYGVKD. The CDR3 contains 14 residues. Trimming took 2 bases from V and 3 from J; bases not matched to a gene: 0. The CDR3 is CAISELAGTDTQYF. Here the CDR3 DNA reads TGTGCCATCAGTGAGCTAGCGGGAACAGATACGCAGTATTTT.

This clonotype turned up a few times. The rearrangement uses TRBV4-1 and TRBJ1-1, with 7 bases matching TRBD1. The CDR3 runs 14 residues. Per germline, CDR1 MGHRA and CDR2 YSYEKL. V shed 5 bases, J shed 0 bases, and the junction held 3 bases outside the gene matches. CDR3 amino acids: CASSGRGVNTEAFF. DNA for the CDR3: TGCGCCAGCAGCGGCAGGGGGGTGAACACTGAAGCTTTCTTT.

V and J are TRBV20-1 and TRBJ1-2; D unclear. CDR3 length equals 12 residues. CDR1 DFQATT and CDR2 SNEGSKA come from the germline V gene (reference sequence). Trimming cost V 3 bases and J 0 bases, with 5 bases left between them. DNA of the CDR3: TGCAGTGCTAGGGTGACTAACTATGGCTACACCTTC. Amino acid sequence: CSARVTNYGYTF.

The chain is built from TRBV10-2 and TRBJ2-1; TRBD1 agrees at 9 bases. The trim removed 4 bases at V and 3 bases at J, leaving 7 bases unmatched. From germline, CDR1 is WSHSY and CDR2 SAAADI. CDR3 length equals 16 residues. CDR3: CASSVGDRVIYNEQFF. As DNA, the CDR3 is TGCGCCAGCAGTGTGGGGGACAGGGTAATCTACAATGAGCAGTTCTTC.

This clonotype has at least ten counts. The CDR3 spells CASSKGTDYEQYF. As DNA, the CDR3 is TGTGCCAGCAGCAAAGGGACGGACTACGAGCAGTACTTC. The chain combines TRBV27 with TRBJ2-7; tentatively, D is TRBD1 or TRBD2 (5 bases each). This CDR3 has 13 residues. Trimming removed 6 bases from V and 3 bases from J, with 12 bases in between. Germline CDR1 reads MNHEY; CDR2 reads SMNVEV (reference sequence).

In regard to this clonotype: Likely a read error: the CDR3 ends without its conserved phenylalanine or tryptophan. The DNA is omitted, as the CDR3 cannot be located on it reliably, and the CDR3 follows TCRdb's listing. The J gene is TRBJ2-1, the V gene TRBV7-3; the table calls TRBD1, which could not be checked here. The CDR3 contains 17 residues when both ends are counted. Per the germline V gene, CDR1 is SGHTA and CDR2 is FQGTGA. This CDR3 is CASSLVPSGTGDNEQFS.

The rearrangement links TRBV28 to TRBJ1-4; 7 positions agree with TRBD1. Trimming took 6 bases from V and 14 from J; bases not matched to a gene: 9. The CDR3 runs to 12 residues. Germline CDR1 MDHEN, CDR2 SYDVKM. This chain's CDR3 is CASSPSTGWLFF. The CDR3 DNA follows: TGTGCCAGCAGCCCATCGACAGGGTGGCTGTTTTTT.

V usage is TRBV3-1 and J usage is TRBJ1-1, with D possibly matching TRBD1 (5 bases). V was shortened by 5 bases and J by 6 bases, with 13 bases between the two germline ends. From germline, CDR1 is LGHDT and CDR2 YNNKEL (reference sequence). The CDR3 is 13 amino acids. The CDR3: CASSFSWGSEAFF. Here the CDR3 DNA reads TGTGCCAGCAGCTTCTCATGGGGCTCTGAAGCTTTCTTT.

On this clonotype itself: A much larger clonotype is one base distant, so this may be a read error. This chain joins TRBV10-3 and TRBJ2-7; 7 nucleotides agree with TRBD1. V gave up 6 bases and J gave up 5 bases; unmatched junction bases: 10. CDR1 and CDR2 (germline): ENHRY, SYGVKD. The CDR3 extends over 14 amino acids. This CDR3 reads CAIRPTGTNDEQYF. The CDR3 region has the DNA TGTGCCATCAGACCGACAGGGACCAATGACGAGCAGTACTTC.

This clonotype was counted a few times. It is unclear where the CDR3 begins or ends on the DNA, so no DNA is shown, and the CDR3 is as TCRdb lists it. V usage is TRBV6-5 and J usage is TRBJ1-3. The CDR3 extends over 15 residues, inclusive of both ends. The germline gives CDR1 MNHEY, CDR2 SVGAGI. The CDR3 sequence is CASSDLAVDGNTIYF.

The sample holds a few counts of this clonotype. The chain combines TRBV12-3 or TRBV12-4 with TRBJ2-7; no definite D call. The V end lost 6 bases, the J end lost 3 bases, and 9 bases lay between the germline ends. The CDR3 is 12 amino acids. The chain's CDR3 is CASRSTSYEQYF. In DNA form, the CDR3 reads TGTGCCAGCAGATCTACCAGCTACGAGCAGTACTTC.

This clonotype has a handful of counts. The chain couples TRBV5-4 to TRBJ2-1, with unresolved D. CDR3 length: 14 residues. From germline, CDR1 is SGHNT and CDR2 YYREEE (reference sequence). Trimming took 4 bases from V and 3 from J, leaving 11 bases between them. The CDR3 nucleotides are TGTGCCAGCAGCCCCCAGGACCTCTACAATGAGCAGTTCTTC. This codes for CASSPQDLYNEQFF.

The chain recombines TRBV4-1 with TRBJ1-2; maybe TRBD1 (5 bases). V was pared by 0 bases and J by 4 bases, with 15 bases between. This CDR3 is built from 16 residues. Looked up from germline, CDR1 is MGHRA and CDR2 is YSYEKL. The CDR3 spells CASSQDAREVSYGYTF. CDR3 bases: TGCGCCAGCAGCCAAGACGCCAGGGAGGTCTCCTATGGCTACACCTTC.

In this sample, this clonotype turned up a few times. The CDR3 bases are TGTGCCAGCAGCTGGGAAGACAGTAGCTCCTACGAGCAGTACTTC. Amino acid sequence: CASSWEDSSSYEQYF. V gene TRBV5-5 combines with J gene TRBJ2-7; perhaps TRBD1 as D (5 bases). CDR3 size: 15 residues. The germline V gene encodes CDR1 SGHKS and CDR2 YYEKEE (reference sequence). V gave up 3 bases and J gave up 0 bases, with 13 bases separating them.

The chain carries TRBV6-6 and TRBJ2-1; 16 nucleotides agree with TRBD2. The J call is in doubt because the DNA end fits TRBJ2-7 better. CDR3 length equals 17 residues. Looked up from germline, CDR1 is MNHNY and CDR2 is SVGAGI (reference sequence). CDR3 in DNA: TGTGCCAGCAGCTCCGGGACTAGCGGGGGGGCATACAATGAGCAGTACTTC. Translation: CASSSGTSGGAYNEQYF.

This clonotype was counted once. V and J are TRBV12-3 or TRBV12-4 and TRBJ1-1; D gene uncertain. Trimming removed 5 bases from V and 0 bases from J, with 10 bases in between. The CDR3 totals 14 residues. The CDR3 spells CASSTWTMNTEAFF. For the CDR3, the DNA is TGTGCCAGCAGTACGTGGACGATGAACACTGAAGCTTTCTTT.